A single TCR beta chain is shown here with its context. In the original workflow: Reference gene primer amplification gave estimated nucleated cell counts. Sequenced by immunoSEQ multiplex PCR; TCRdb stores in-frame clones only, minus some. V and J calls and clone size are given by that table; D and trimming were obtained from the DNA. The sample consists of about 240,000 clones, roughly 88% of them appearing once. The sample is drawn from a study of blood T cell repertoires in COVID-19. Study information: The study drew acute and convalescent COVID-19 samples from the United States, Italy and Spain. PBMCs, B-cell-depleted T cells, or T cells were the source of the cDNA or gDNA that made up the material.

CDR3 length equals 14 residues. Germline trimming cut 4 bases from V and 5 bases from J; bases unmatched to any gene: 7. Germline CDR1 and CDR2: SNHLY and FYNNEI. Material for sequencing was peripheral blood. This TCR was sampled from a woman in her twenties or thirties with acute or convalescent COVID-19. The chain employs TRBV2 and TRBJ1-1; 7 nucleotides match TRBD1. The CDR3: CASSGRGRGTEAFF. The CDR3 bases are TGTGCCAGCAGTGGTAGGGGGCGAGGAACTGAAGCTTTCTTT.